Listed below are T cell receptor beta chains from one sample, sequenced in a study of early T cells in non-severe SARS-CoV-2 infection. Each CDR3 protein gets one entry after TCRdb re-called the 5' RACE reads with MiXCR. The data hold about 37,000 distinct CDR3 sequences, with roughly 7.9% observed a single time. The sample consisted of whole blood, taken at baseline. These receptors all come from an adult who was a healthcare worker with PCR-confirmed SARS-CoV-2 infection or an uninfected control (not recorded which). The conserved cysteine and the conserved F or W are not part of the CDR3 here.

V gene	J gene	CDR3 length	CDR3 protein
TRBV11-2	TRBJ2-7	12	ASSLDRSSYEQY
TRBV19	TRBJ2-3	14	ASRGGAANQVDTQY
TRBV6-2/TRBV6-3	TRBJ2-2	13	ASSYGVWDTGELF
TRBV18	TRBJ1-5	15	ASSANPGGLGNQPQH
TRBV20-1	TRBJ2-3	17	SACQIPGQGAGAEDTQY
TRBV6-2/TRBV6-3	TRBJ2-6	13	ASSPPSNGANVLT
TRBV7-2	TRBJ2-4	12	ASSLAGGRNIQY
TRBV6-6	TRBJ2-2	11	ASELAYTGELF
TRBV20-1	TRBJ2-1	10	SARDPSNEQF
TRBV20-1	TRBJ2-2	13	SARDRQGNTGELF
TRBV13	TRBJ2-7	10	ASSPHLSEQY
TRBV11-2	TRBJ2-2	16	ASSLDLRVTGIAGELF
TRBV10-1	TRBJ2-2	12	ASSEDIPTGELF
TRBV20-1	TRBJ2-2	14	SARATSGGDTGELF
TRBV30	TRBJ2-3	11	ASDRESTDTQY
TRBV10-3	TRBJ2-7	13	AISESRGRTYEQY
TRBV6-6	TRBJ2-2	12	ASSHVTYIGELF
TRBV28	TRBJ1-1	11	ASRNRLNTEAF
TRBV27	TRBJ1-2	15	ASSLIGGTGTDYGYT
TRBV7-9	TRBJ2-7	10	ASRQGTYEQY
TRBV6-2/TRBV6-3	TRBJ2-7	13	ASSYLSGGHDEQY
TRBV12-3/TRBV12-4	TRBJ2-5	13	ASSLMAGGQETQY
TRBV7-2	TRBJ2-3	12	ASSLGRAGDTQY
TRBV18	TRBJ1-1	12	ASSPGFRDTEAF
TRBV29-1	TRBJ1-1	12	SVEKGQKRTEAF
TRBV5-1	TRBJ2-1	12	ASSVGTVYNEQF
TRBV7-3	TRBJ1-1	12	ASSLKGAGTEAF
TRBV20-1	TRBJ2-7	10	SARGQTYEQY
TRBV27	TRBJ2-6	13	ATKLQGSGANVLT
TRBV20-1	TRBJ2-5	11	SASPDSPETQY
TRBV11-2	TRBJ2-1	14	ASSPLRLSSYNEQF
TRBV11-2	TRBJ2-2	12	ASSLAGYTGELF
TRBV5-1	TRBJ2-4	15	ASSGAPGQLAKNIQY
TRBV13	TRBJ2-7	12	ASSLGRASYEQY
TRBV4-1	TRBJ2-7	13	ASSLLSGGNYEQY
TRBV21-1	TRBJ2-1	13	ASSKGLAGLREQF
TRBV7-3	TRBJ1-5	12	ASRVGGANQPQH
TRBV24-1	TRBJ2-3	11	ATSDLQQVTQY
TRBV28	TRBJ1-1	13	ASSPSGGKVTEAF
TRBV12-3/TRBV12-4	TRBJ2-7	9	ASSAGRWQY
TRBV3-1	TRBJ2-2	17	ASSQDLLLAGANTGELF
TRBV10-3	TRBJ2-2	10	AIPGADGELF
TRBV4-3	TRBJ2-3	14	ASSQDLGGGTDTQY
TRBV12-3/TRBV12-4	TRBJ1-2	13	ASTQAGPANYGYT
TRBV2	TRBJ1-2	11	ASESGPGYGYT
TRBV4-3	TRBJ1-4	13	ASSQEGTGVEKLF
TRBV28	TRBJ2-3	13	ASSRGLAGTDTQY
TRBV2	TRBJ2-5	15	ASLETLLAGTQETQY
TRBV7-9	TRBJ2-3	16	ASSLYIGGDRSTDTQY
TRBV20-1	TRBJ1-1	10	SARGGNTEAF
TRBV27	TRBJ2-5	13	ASSLSIVSQETQY
TRBV6-2/TRBV6-3	TRBJ2-7	13	ASSYEEGTTYEQY